This T cell receptor (beta chain) was found in a study of cytomegalovirus exposure and HLA in healthy donors. Study-wide results and caveats: It was confirmed in vitro that three of the CMV-associated chains were specific for CMV antigens. As was reported, the classifier diagnosed cytomegalovirus status with high specificity and sensitivity. Altogether, more than 150 TCR beta chains were recorded as cytomegalovirus-associated. TCR clusters originating in the first cohort tended to co-occur in the roughly 120 validation repertoires, according to a later analysis.

The table came from immunoSEQ multiplex PCR; TCRdb's copy has only in-frame clones and leaves some out. The profile shows about 58,000 clones, about 88% of them singletons. As concerns this clone: What it binds is not known.

CDR3 length: 14 residues. Trimming shortened V by 1 base and J by 3 bases, and 9 bases separated the two germline ends. Looked up from germline, CDR1 is GTSNPN and CDR2 is SVGIG (reference sequence). This TCR came from a man aged 18-30 years in good health and CMV-seronegative. V usage is TRBV30 and J usage is TRBJ2-2; D unclear. The sample consisted of PBMCs. As DNA, the CDR3 is TGTGCCTGGAGTGGAGTTATGGACACCGGGGAGCTGTTTTTT. Translation: CAWSGVMDTGELFF.